These 4 T cell receptor beta chains originate from one sample sequenced in a study of beta chain features in type 1 diabetes. What was sequenced were expressed TCRB transcripts, since all of the isolated RNA had been reverse transcribed. Sequencing used immunoSEQ multiplex PCR; TCRdb keeps in-frame clones, though not all of them. The sample holds under 450,000 clones; approximately 15% are singletons and the top ten take approximately 0.035%. The sequencing sample was made of naive CD4+ T cells from blood. The receptors were sampled from a young man in good health.

This clone was seen a handful of times. This sequence joins TRBV2 and TRBJ2-4, with D possibly being TRBD1 or TRBD2 (5 bases each). V was cut by 11 bases and J by 8 bases, with 19 bases left in between. This CDR3 is built from 13 residues. Germline assignment: CDR1 SNHLY and CDR2 FYNNEI. CDR3 sequence (DNA): TGTGCCGTACGACCTGGGGGAATCGACATTCAGTACTTC. Amino acid sequence: CAVRPGGIDIQYF.

This clone appeared a few times. V is TRBV2 and J is TRBJ1-2, with no clear D. CDR3 size: 11 residues. Germline assignment: CDR1 SNHLY and CDR2 FYNNEI. V was shortened by 7 bases and J by 4 bases, with 7 bases between the two germline ends. CDR3 region: CASTSGYGYTF. For the CDR3, the DNA is TGTGCCAGCACATCTGGCTATGGCTACACCTTC.

This clone was observed at least ten times. CDR3 bases: TGCAGCGTTACGGGGGCAGGGTCCTACGAGCAGTACTTC. It codes for CSVTGAGSYEQYF. The chain recombines TRBV29-1 with TRBJ2-7; D may correspond to TRBD1 or TRBD2 (6 bases each). The germline V and J ends were trimmed by 5 bases and 1 base, with 12 bases remaining between them. The CDR3 totals 13 residues. The V gene's germline CDR1 is SQVTM and CDR2 ANQGSEA.

This clone was found a few times. The V gene is TRBV6-1, the J gene TRBJ2-4, with D possibly being TRBD1 or TRBD2 (6 bases each). The length of the CDR3 is 14 residues. V lost 6 bases and J 8 bases, leaving 17 bases between the germline ends. CDR1 and CDR2 from the germline V gene are MNHNS and SASEGT. The DNA of the CDR3 is TGTGCCAGCAGCGAGACGGGGGCCCTGGACATTCAGTACTTC. It yields the protein CASSETGALDIQYF.